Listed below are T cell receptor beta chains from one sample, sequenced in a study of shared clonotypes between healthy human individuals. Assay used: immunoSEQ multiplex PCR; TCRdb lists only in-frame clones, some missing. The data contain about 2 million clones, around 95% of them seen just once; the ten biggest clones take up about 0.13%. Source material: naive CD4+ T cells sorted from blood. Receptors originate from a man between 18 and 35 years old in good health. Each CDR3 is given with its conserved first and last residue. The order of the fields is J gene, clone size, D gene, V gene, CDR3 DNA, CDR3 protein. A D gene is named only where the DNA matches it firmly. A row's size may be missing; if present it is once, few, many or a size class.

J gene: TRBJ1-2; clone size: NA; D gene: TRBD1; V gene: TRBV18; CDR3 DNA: TGTGCCAGCTCCTGGACAGGGTCGGACTATGGCTACACCTTC; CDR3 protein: CASSWTGSDYGYTF
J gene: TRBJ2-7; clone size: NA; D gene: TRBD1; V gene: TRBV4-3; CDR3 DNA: TGCGCCAGCAGCCAAGAGGTTTCATCCGGGACAGGGAGAGTCTACGAGCAGTACTTC; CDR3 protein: CASSQEVSSGTGRVYEQYF
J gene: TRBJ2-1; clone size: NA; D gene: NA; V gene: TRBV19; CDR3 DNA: TGTGCCAGTAGTATAGATAGAGCAACTGAGCAGTTCTTC; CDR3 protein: CASSIDRATEQFF
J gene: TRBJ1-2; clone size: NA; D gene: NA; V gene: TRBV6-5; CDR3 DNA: TGTGCCAGCACCCGAGCGGTAGTAGGTGACTATGGCTACACCTTC; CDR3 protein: CASTRAVVGDYGYTF
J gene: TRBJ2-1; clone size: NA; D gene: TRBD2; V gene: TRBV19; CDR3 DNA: TGTGCCACCAAACGGGAAGCGGGGAGACCCTCCTACAATGAGCAGTTCTTC; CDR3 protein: CATKREAGRPSYNEQFF
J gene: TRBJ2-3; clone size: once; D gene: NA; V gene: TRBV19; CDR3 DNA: TGTGCCAGTAGTTTTCCTTACACAGATACGCAGTATTTT; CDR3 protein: CASSFPYTDTQYF
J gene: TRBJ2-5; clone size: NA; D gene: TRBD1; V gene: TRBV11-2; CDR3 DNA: TGTGCCAGCAGCTTAGCACAGGGGGACGGAAAGACCCAGTACTTC; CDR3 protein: CASSLAQGDGKTQYF
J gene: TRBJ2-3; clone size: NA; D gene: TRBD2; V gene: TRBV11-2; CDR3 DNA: TGTGCCAGCAGCTTAGGCCTAGCGGGGCCGGATACGCAGTATTTT; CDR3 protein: CASSLGLAGPDTQYF
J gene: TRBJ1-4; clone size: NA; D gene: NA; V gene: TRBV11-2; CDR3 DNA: TGTGCCAGCAGCTTAGGTGGGGAGTCCAGGGCGCCTGAAAAACTGTTTTTT; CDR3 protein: CASSLGGESRAPEKLFF
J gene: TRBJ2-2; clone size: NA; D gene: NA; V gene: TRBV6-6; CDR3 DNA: TGTGCCAGCAGGCCGGGACCCACCACCTCCGGGGAGCTGTTTTTT; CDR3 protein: CASRPGPTTSGELFF
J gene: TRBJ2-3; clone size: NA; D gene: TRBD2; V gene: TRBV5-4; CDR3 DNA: TGTGCCAGCAGCCCCCTCGAGACTAGCTCTGCAGATACGCAGTATTTT; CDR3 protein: CASSPLETSSADTQYF
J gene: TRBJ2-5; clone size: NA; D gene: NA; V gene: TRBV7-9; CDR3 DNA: TGTGCCAGCAGCTTAGAAGGTGGGAAGACCCAGTACTTC; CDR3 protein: CASSLEGGKTQYF
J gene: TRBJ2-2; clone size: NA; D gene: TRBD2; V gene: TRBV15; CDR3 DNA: TGTGCCACCCGGGACTACCCCCCCGGGGAGCTGTTTTTT; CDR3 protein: CATRDYPPGELFF
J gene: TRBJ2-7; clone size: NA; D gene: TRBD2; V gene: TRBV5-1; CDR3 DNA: TGCGCCAGCAGCATGGCTAGCGGGAGTTACGAGCAGTACTTC; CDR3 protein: CASSMASGSYEQYF
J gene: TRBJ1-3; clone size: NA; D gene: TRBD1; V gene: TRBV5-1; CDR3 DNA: TGCGCCAGCAGCTTGGCCCCGGACAGGGGAGGAAACACCATATATTTT; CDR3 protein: CASSLAPDRGGNTIYF
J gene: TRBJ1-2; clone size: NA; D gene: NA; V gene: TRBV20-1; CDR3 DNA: TGCAGTGCTAGAGGAGGGGATGGCTACACCTTC; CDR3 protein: CSARGGDGYTF
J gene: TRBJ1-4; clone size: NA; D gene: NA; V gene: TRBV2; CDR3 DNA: TGTGCCAGCCATGGAAGATCTCCGGGGACCTCTGTGGCTAATGAAAAACTGTTTTTT; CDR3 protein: CASHGRSPGTSVANEKLFF
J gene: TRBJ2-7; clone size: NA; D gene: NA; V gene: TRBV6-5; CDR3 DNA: TGTGCCAGCAGGCGGGACAGCCACTACGAGCAGTACTTC; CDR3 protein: CASRRDSHYEQYF
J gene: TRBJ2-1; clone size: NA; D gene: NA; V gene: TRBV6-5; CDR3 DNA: TGTGCCAGCGGCAGGGATGTTGAGCAGTTCTTC; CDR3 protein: CASGRDVEQFF
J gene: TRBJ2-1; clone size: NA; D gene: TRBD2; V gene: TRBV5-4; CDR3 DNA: TGTGCCAGCAGCTCGACGACTAGCGGGGGGGCCAATTACAATGAGCAGTTCTTC; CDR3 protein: CASSSTTSGGANYNEQFF
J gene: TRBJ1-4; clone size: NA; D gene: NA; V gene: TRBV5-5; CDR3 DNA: TGTGCCAGCAGTTCAGTCGCAACTAATGAAAAACTGTTTTTT; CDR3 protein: CASSSVATNEKLFF
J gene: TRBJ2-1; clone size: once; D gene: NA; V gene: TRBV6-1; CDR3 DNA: TGTGCCAGCAGTGAAGCGAGGGACTTCTTGTACAATGAGCAGTTCTTC; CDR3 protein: CASSEARDFLYNEQFF
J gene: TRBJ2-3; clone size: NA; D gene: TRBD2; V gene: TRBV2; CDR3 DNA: TGTGCCAGCAGGCGGCTAGCGGGATGGACAGATACGCAGTATTTT; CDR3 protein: CASRRLAGWTDTQYF
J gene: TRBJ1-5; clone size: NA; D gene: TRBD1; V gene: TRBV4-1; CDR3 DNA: TGCGCCAGCAGCCAGCGACAGGGGAGCAATCAGCCCCAGCATTTT; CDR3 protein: CASSQRQGSNQPQHF
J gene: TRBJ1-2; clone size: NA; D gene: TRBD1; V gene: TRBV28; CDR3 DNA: TGTGCCTTACAGGGGAACTATGGCTACACCTTC; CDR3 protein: CALQGNYGYTF
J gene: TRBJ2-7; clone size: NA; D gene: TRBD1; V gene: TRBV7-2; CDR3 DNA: TGTGCCAGCAGCCCTGGGACAGGGGGTGGCGAGCAGTACTTC; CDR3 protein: CASSPGTGGGEQYF